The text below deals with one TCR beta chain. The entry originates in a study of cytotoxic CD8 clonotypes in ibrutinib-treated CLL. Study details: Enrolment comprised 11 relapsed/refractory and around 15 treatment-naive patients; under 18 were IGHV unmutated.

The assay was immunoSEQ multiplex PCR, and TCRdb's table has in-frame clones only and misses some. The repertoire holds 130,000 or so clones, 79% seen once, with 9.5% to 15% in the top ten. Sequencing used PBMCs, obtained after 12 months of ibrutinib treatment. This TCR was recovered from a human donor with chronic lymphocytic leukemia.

The CDR3 coding sequence is TGTGCCAGCCTTAGAGGACAGGGAAAGGAAATGGGCACTGAAGCTTTCTTT. Amino acids: CASLRGQGKEMGTEAFF. The chain couples TRBV19 to TRBJ1-1; 8 bases fit TRBD1. The V gene's germline CDR1 is LNHDA and CDR2 SQIVND (reference sequence). This CDR3 spans 17 amino acids. Trimming took 9 bases from V and 4 from J; bases not matched to a gene: 19.